These 32 T cell receptor beta chains were sequenced from one sample in a study of T cell clones after liver transplantation. Assay: immunoSEQ multiplex PCR; the TCRdb copy retains only in-frame clones and omits some. The sample contains 45,000 to 60,000 clones, roughly three quarters of which appear only once. Sequences were derived from CD4+ T cells from blood, sampled at the 22-month timepoint. Receptors were obtained from a human patient who received a liver transplant. Some T cells may possibly be graft donor cells.

V and J are TRBV6-5 and TRBJ1-6; D not resolved. Per germline, CDR1 MNHEY and CDR2 SVGAGI. V was trimmed by 0 bases and J by 3 bases, leaving 6 bases between them. The CDR3 sequence is 15 residues long. CDR3 in DNA: TGTGCCAGCAGTTACTCGGGGTACTATAATTCACCCCTCCACTTT. Protein: CASSYSGYYNSPLHF.

The CDR3: CASSSRNTIYF. The DNA of the CDR3 is TGTGCCAGCAGTTCCAGAAACACCATATATTTT. The genes are TRBV7-9 and TRBJ1-3; D gene unclear. This CDR3 contains 11 residues. Germline V gene data show CDR1 as SEHNR and CDR2 as FQNEAQ (reference sequence). The V end lost 6 bases, the J end lost 5 bases, and 5 bases lay between the germline ends.

The J gene is TRBJ1-2, the V gene TRBV5-1; D unclear. Looked up from germline, CDR1 is SGHRS and CDR2 is YFSETQ. V was trimmed by 3 bases and J by 3 bases, leaving 15 bases between them. This CDR3 comprises 15 residues. CDR3 nucleotides: TGCGCCAGCAGCTCCGACCCCGGGGTCGACTATGGCTACACCTTC. It yields the protein CASSSDPGVDYGYTF.

This chain joins TRBV12-5 and TRBJ2-3; 10 bases align to TRBD1. In germline, CDR1 is LGHNT, CDR2 FRNRAP. CDR3 length equals 16 residues. J lost 4 bases, V lost 4 bases, and 8 bases had no gene match. The CDR3: CASGSGQGGLPDTQYF. The CDR3 bases are TGTGCTAGTGGTTCCGGACAGGGGGGGCTTCCAGATACGCAGTATTTT.

V usage is TRBV2 and J usage is TRBJ1-2; D gene uncertain. The V end lost 2 bases, the J end lost 8 bases, and 9 bases lay between the germline ends. The CDR3 runs to 12 residues. Germline CDR1 is SNHLY and CDR2 is FYNNEI. The CDR3 sequence is CASSEIATGYTF. CDR3 bases: TGTGCCAGCAGTGAAATAGCAACCGGCTACACCTTC.

The chain links TRBV6-6 to TRBJ2-7, with 9 positions matching TRBD2. Germline assignment: CDR1 MNHNY and CDR2 SVGAGI (reference sequence). CDR3 length: 15 amino acids. Germline trimming cut 2 bases from V and 2 bases from J; bases unmatched to any gene: 4. The CDR3 sequence is CASSYERGATYEQYF. CDR3 DNA: TGTGCCAGCAGTTACGAGCGGGGGGCAACCTACGAGCAGTACTTC.

The chain carries TRBV18 and TRBJ2-1; D is unresolved. V was shortened by 3 bases and J by 5 bases, with 8 bases between the two germline ends. Germline V CDR1 and CDR2: KGHSH, LQKENI. The CDR3 covers 13 residues. The CDR3 DNA follows: TGTGCCAGCTCACCCTCGCCCAACAATGAGCAGTTCTTC. This encodes CASSPSPNNEQFF.

In this sample, this clone is medium-sized (0.01 to 0.1%). The chain recombines TRBV19 with TRBJ2-7, with D tentatively TRBD2 (6 bases). V was shortened by 1 base and J by 7 bases, with 14 bases between the two germline ends. There are 14 residues in the CDR3. Per the germline V gene, CDR1 is LNHDA and CDR2 is SQIVND (reference sequence). The CDR3 loop is CASSIVYPAGEQYF. The CDR3 nucleotides are TGTGCCAGTAGTATAGTTTACCCCGCGGGAGAGCAGTACTTC. The full variable domain, with the rest looked up from reference TRBV19 and TRBJ2-7, is DGGITQSPKYLFRKEGQNVTLSCEQNLNHDAMYWYRQDPGQGLRLIYYSQIVNDFQKGDIAEGYSVSREKKESFPLTVTSAQKNPTAFYLCASSIVYPAGEQYFGPGTRLTVT.

The chain uses TRBV5-5 and TRBJ1-2; 11 bases line up with TRBD1. The CDR3 contains 14 residues. V was clipped by 5 bases and J by 6 bases; unmatched bases: 6. In germline, CDR1 is SGHKS, CDR2 YYEKEE (reference sequence). CDR3 bases: TGTGCCAGCAGTCCAGGACAGGGGGCGAATGGCTACACCTTC. Translation: CASSPGQGANGYTF.

The chain is built from TRBV7-3 and TRBJ1-2; 7 bases agree with TRBD1. The ends lost 3 bases at V and 3 bases at J; junction bases unmatched: 7. Looked up from germline, CDR1 is SGHTA and CDR2 is FQGTGA. The CDR3 extends over 15 amino acids. CDR3 protein: CASSFSQGPHYGYTF. CDR3 DNA sequence: TGTGCCAGCAGCTTTTCACAGGGGCCTCACTATGGCTACACCTTC.

The chain recombines TRBV6-1 with TRBJ1-1; 9 positions agree with TRBD1. CDR1 MNHNS and CDR2 SASEGT come from the germline V gene. The CDR3 is 14 amino acids. V shed 1 base, J shed 5 bases, and the junction held 2 bases outside the gene matches. In DNA, the CDR3 is TGTGCCAGCAGTGAAGACAGGGGGCAGACTGAAGCTTTCTTT. Residues: CASSEDRGQTEAFF.

The chain links TRBV7-2 to TRBJ2-3; D is unresolved. V lost 2 bases, J lost 2 bases, and 11 bases lay in between. CDR1 SGHTA and CDR2 FQGNSA come from the germline V gene. The CDR3 runs to 15 residues. The CDR3 sequence: CASSLSGPHTDTQYF. The CDR3 region has the DNA TGTGCCAGCAGCTTATCCGGACCCCACACAGATACGCAGTATTTT.

The V gene is TRBV7-2, the J gene TRBJ1-1, with D unresolved. This CDR3 has 14 amino acids. Trimming shortened V by 2 bases and J by 2 bases, and 9 bases separated the two germline ends. The germline V gene has CDR1 SGHTA and CDR2 FQGNSA. The CDR3 loop reads CASSLRAANTEAFF. The CDR3 DNA sequence: TGTGCCAGCAGCTTAAGGGCAGCTAACACTGAAGCTTTCTTT. Looking up the rest from reference TRBV7-2 and TRBJ1-1 gives the full variable domain: GAGVSQSPSNKVTEKGKDVELRCDPISGHTALYWYRQSLGQGLEFLIYFQGNSAPDKSGLPSDRFSAERTGGSVSTLTIQRTQQEDSAVYLCASSLRAANTEAFFGQGTRLTVV.

This clone was seen just once. V usage is TRBV29-1 and J usage is TRBJ2-5, with 9 bases aligning to TRBD2. Trimming at V came to 6 bases and at J to 5 bases, leaving 10 bases not matched to a gene. In germline, CDR1 is SQVTM, CDR2 ANQGSEA. CDR3 size: 14 residues. The CDR3 DNA follows: TGCAGCGTCCGCGGGGTAGCGGGGGCCGAGACCCAGTACTTC. It codes for CSVRGVAGAETQYF.

CDR3 DNA: TGTGCCAGCAGACGGTGGAGGGACACTGAAGCTTTCTTT. Its translation is CASRRWRDTEAFF. The chain recombines TRBV27 with TRBJ1-1; no reliable D call. Trimming shortened V by 6 bases and J by 3 bases, and 11 bases separated the two germline ends. The CDR3 is 13 amino acids. The germline CDR1 and CDR2 sequences are MNHEY and SMNVEV (reference sequence).

This chain uses TRBV11-2 with TRBJ2-7; D unclear. The germline V gene has CDR1 SGHAT and CDR2 FQNNGV. There are 12 residues in the CDR3. Trimming took off 4 bases at V and 5 bases at J, with 9 bases between the two ends. In nucleotides, the CDR3 is TGTGCCAGCAGCTGGACCCTCGACGAGCAGTACTTC. It is translated as CASSWTLDEQYF.

This clone has more than one count but fewer than ten. The genes are TRBV5-5 and TRBJ1-2; TRBD1 matches at 7 bases. This CDR3 is built from 15 residues. The V and J ends lost 2 bases and 4 bases, in that order; junction bases with no gene match: 8. Germline V gives CDR1 SGHKS, CDR2 YYEKEE (reference sequence). In nucleotides, the CDR3 is TGTGCCAGCAGCTTAGGACAGGCGGAGTCCTATGGCTACACCTTC. Encoded protein: CASSLGQAESYGYTF.

This sequence joins TRBV7-2 and TRBJ2-1; 8 bases agree with TRBD2. In germline, CDR1 is SGHTA, CDR2 FQGNSA. The CDR3 length is 15 residues. Trimming cost V 3 bases and J 5 bases; bases outside gene matches: 6. This chain's CDR3 is CASSFAGGTNNEQFF. The CDR3 DNA reads TGTGCCAGCAGCTTCGCGGGGGGAACGAACAATGAGCAGTTCTTC.

This chain uses TRBV6-1 with TRBJ2-3; 12 nucleotides agree with TRBD2. This CDR3 has 15 residues. V was clipped by 9 bases and J by 3 bases; unmatched bases: 7. The germline V gene has CDR1 MNHNS and CDR2 SASEGT. For the CDR3, the DNA is TGTGCCAGTGACCTAGCGGGGGGGCGGACAGATACGCAGTATTTT. This gives the protein CASDLAGGRTDTQYF.

The chain has TRBV18 and TRBJ2-5, with 10 bases aligning to TRBD1. CDR1 and CDR2 from the germline V gene are KGHSH and LQKENI. Unmatched junction bases numbered 5, after V lost 5 bases and J lost 5 bases. The CDR3 covers 14 residues. The CDR3 spells CASSRQGAWETQYF. DNA for the CDR3: TGTGCCAGCTCAAGACAGGGGGCGTGGGAGACCCAGTACTTC.

CDR3 nucleotide sequence: TGCGCCAGCAGCTTGACCGGGAGGAACACTGAAGCTTTCTTT. It specifies CASSLTGRNTEAFF. The rearrangement joins TRBV5-1 to TRBJ1-1; unclear D gene. V was pared by 1 base and J by 1 base, with 8 bases between. This CDR3 has 14 amino acids. CDR1 is SGHRS and CDR2 is YFSETQ in the germline V gene.

This clone came up once. V and J are TRBV5-8 and TRBJ2-1; possible D gene TRBD2, 7 bases. Germline V CDR1 and CDR2: SGHTS, YDEGEE. V shed 5 bases and J shed 6 bases, with 12 bases lying between them. The CDR3 is 13 residues long. The CDR3 sequence is CASRSRGGNEQFF. In nucleotides, the CDR3 is TGTGCCAGCAGATCAAGGGGGGGCAATGAGCAGTTCTTC.

The chain employs TRBV5-1 and TRBJ1-1; 9 bases fit TRBD1. CDR1 is SGHRS, CDR2 YFSETQ, per germline. This CDR3 contains 14 residues. V trimming: 0 bases; J trimming: 4 bases; junction bases outside the gene matches: 1. The CDR3 DNA follows: TGCGCCAGCAGCTTGGGGGACAGGGTCACTGAAGCTTTCTTT. Translated, it gives CASSLGDRVTEAFF.

This chain links TRBV10-3 with TRBJ1-5, with 7 bases matching TRBD1. The trim removed 6 bases at V and 5 bases at J, leaving 4 bases unmatched. Germline lookup yields CDR1 ENHRY and CDR2 SYGVKD. The CDR3 is 13 residues long. Here the CDR3 DNA reads TGTGCCATCAGCCGACAGGGCGATCAGCCCCAGCATTTT. Amino acid sequence: CAISRQGDQPQHF.

This clone was observed a single time. The V call is TRBV28, the J call TRBJ2-6, with D uncertain. The CDR3 is 16 amino acids. Trimming shortened V by 3 bases and J by 0 bases, and 9 bases separated the two germline ends. Germline CDR1 and CDR2: MDHEN and SYDVKM. CDR3 sequence (DNA): TGTGCCAGCAGTTTTTCCGGGTCCTCTGGGGCCAACGTCCTGACTTTC. Translation gives CASSFSGSSGANVLTF. Supplemented by reference TRBV28 and TRBJ2-6, the full variable domain reads DVKVTQSSRYLVKRTGEKVFLECVQDMDHENMFWYRQDPGLGLRLIYFSYDVKMKEKGDIPEGYSVSREKKERFSLILESASTNQTSMYLCASSFSGSSGANVLTFGAGSRLTVL.

The chain recombines TRBV19 with TRBJ1-2; 7 bases are shared with TRBD1. The CDR3 has 15 residues. Germline CDR1 LNHDA, CDR2 SQIVND (reference sequence). J gave up 0 bases and V 5 bases, and 6 bases lay outside the gene matches. The CDR3 protein is CASSLMTGTNYGYTF. In nucleotides, the CDR3 is TGTGCCAGTAGTCTGATGACAGGGACTAACTATGGCTACACCTTC.

The gene calls are TRBV5-1 and TRBJ2-7; 9 nucleotides match TRBD2. The CDR3 loop spans 13 amino acids. The J segment lost 7 bases and the V segment lost 7 bases, leaving 9 bases of the junction unmatched. Germline-derived CDR1 and CDR2 are SGHRS and YFSETQ. CDR3 protein: CASGSSGVEEQYF. As DNA, the CDR3 is TGCGCCAGCGGGTCTAGCGGGGTGGAAGAGCAGTACTTC.

This clone has just a few counts. V is TRBV28 and J is TRBJ1-4; 7 positions agree with TRBD1. The CDR3 length is 14 residues. Losses at the gene ends were 3 bases for V and 7 bases for J; bases not matched to a gene: 5. Germline CDR1 and CDR2: MDHEN and SYDVKM. The CDR3 DNA reads TGTGCCAGCAGTTTGCAGGGACAGAGTGAAAAACTGTTTTTT. Translating it yields CASSLQGQSEKLFF.

This clone has a handful of counts. V and J are TRBV7-2 and TRBJ2-7; no reliable D call. V dropped 4 bases and J dropped 0 bases, with 13 bases sitting between them. The germline V gene encodes CDR1 SGHTA and CDR2 FQGNSA. The CDR3 has 15 residues. The CDR3 here is CASSSTQVLSYEQYF. The CDR3 nucleotides are TGTGCCAGCAGCTCGACCCAGGTACTCTCCTACGAGCAGTACTTC.

This chain joins TRBV18 and TRBJ1-1, with D unclear. The V gene lost 6 bases and the J gene lost 1 base, with 6 bases spanning the gap. The CDR3 runs 12 residues. From germline, CDR1 is KGHSH and CDR2 LQKENI. For the CDR3, the DNA is TGTGCCAGCTCTCCGACGAACACTGAAGCTTTCTTT. Its protein product is CASSPTNTEAFF. Full variable domain (remainder filled in from reference TRBV18 and TRBJ1-1): NAGVMQNPRHLVRRRGQEARLRCSPMKGHSHVYWYRQLPEEGLKFMVYLQKENIIDESGMPKERFSAEFPKEGPSILRIQQVVRGDSAAYFCASSPTNTEAFFGQGTRLTVV.

V and J are TRBV2 and TRBJ1-4, with TRBD1 identical over 7 bases. This CDR3 is 12 amino acids long. Germline V gene data show CDR1 as SNHLY and CDR2 as FYNNEI. J was trimmed by 4 bases and V by 9 bases; bases with no gene match: 2. The CDR3 sequence is CASRQGNEKLFF. CDR3 nucleotides: TGTGCCAGTCGACAGGGTAATGAAAAACTGTTTTTT.

V and J are TRBV7-2 and TRBJ1-1; D is possibly TRBD1 (6 bases). Trimming shortened V by 5 bases and J by 5 bases, and 15 bases separated the two germline ends. This CDR3 has 14 amino acids. The germline V gene encodes CDR1 SGHTA and CDR2 FQGNSA. CDR3 residues: CASSQLGGRTEAFF. The CDR3 DNA follows: TGTGCCAGCAGCCAATTAGGGGGGAGGACTGAAGCTTTCTTT.